The 25 T cell receptor beta chains reported below all come from one sample, sequenced in a study of blood T cell repertoires in COVID-19 (TCRdb year 2020). Library generation was performed with the immunoSEQ multiplex PCR assay. Here the immuneACCESS table is served through TCRdb, limited to in-frame sequences with V and J called. Missing clones are a known gap in these copies; in checked studies unresolved V genes cover under half, and the rest lacks a known reason. Recorded for this sample are 200,000 or so clones; 70% to 90% of them occurred a single time. The top ten clonotypes cover over 2.5% of the sample. Sequenced sample: peripheral blood. These receptor sequences come from a man in his fifties or sixties with acute or convalescent COVID-19.

J is TRBJ1-3 and V is TRBV19, with 9 nucleotides matching TRBD1. V trimming: 6 bases; J trimming: 4 bases; junction bases outside the gene matches: 10. This CDR3 spans 16 amino acids. CDR1 is LNHDA, CDR2 SQIVND, per germline (reference sequence). The CDR3 DNA follows: TGTGCCAGTAGGGATCCGGGACAGGGAGTCGGAAACACCATATATTTT. This codes for CASRDPGQGVGNTIYF.

The gene calls are TRBV7-9 and TRBJ2-2; 7 bases align to TRBD2. V dropped 5 bases and J dropped 0; count of bases not matched to a gene: 6. The CDR3 totals 16 residues. Per germline, CDR1 SEHNR and CDR2 FQNEAQ (reference sequence). In nucleotides, the CDR3 is TGTGCCAGCAGCCCAGGACGGGGGGCGAACACCGGGGAGCTGTTTTTT. Translated, it gives CASSPGRGANTGELFF.

The chain joins TRBV7-2 to TRBJ2-2; 13 nucleotides align to TRBD2. Trimming at V came to 5 bases and at J to 6 bases, leaving 9 bases not matched to a gene. The germline V gene has CDR1 SGHTA and CDR2 FQGNSA. The CDR3 covers 17 residues. CDR3 DNA: TGTGCCAGCAGCCCGAGCCGACTAGCGGGAGGATCCGGGGAGCTGTTTTTT. Translated, it gives CASSPSRLAGGSGELFF.

In its sample, this clone was seen once. The chain has TRBV19 and TRBJ2-7; TRBD1 matches 7 bases. Germline V CDR1 and CDR2: LNHDA, SQIVND (reference sequence). V gave up 6 bases and J gave up 3 bases; unmatched junction bases: 8. The CDR3 has 14 residues. The DNA of the CDR3 is TGTGCCAGTAGGAATGCGAGACAGGGCTACGAGCAGTACTTC. This gives the protein CASRNARQGYEQYF.

This clone was counted a few times. The chain is built from TRBV9 and TRBJ1-4; TRBD1 matches at 8 bases. Germline values: CDR1 SGDLS, CDR2 YYNGEE. The length of the CDR3 is 14 residues. V dropped 3 bases and J dropped 8; count of bases not matched to a gene: 6. CDR3 sequence: CASSDGQGPEKLFF. CDR3 nucleotides: TGTGCCAGCAGCGACGGACAGGGTCCCGAAAAACTGTTTTTT.

The chain joins TRBV13 to TRBJ2-7, with 10 bases matching TRBD2. V dropped 5 bases and J dropped 2; count of bases not matched to a gene: 6. The germline gives CDR1 PRHDT, CDR2 FYEKMQ (reference sequence). The CDR3 is 15 amino acids. As DNA, the CDR3 is TGTGCCAGCAGCACGGGACTAGCGATTCCCTACGAGCAGTACTTC. It specifies CASSTGLAIPYEQYF.

This sequence joins TRBV28 and TRBJ2-1; D possibly corresponds to TRBD2 (7 bases). Trimming stripped 6 bases from V and 4 bases from J, with 25 bases between. Per germline, CDR1 MDHEN and CDR2 SYDVKM. The CDR3 length is 18 residues. The CDR3 nucleotides read TGTGCCAGCAGCAGGGGCCTCGTCTCGAGCGGGATATACAATGAGCAGTTCTTC. Translating gives CASSRGLVSSGIYNEQFF.

This clone was counted once. The chain joins TRBV6-2 or TRBV6-3 to TRBJ1-5; tentative D call: TRBD1 (5 bases). CDR3 length: 13 amino acids. The germline CDR1 and CDR2 sequences are MNHEY and SVGEGT. Between the trimmed V and J ends, which lost 2 bases and 8 bases, there was a span of 10 bases. The CDR3 protein is CASSYRGREPQHF. CDR3 coding DNA: TGTGCCAGCAGTTACAGGGGTAGGGAGCCCCAGCATTTT.

In DNA, the CDR3 is TGTGCCAGCAGTTCCGGGACAGCGAGCTCCTACGAGCAGTACTTC. Residues: CASSSGTASSYEQYF. This rearrangement joins TRBV28 to TRBJ2-7, with 7 bases fitting TRBD1. With V trimmed by 4 bases and J by 0 bases, 6 bases remained unmatched. Germline-derived CDR1 and CDR2 are MDHEN and SYDVKM. The CDR3 loop spans 15 amino acids.

The V call is TRBV9, the J call TRBJ1-3, with TRBD1 as a possible D gene (5 bases). This CDR3 comprises 16 residues. Germline CDR1 SGDLS, CDR2 YYNGEE. V dropped 0 bases and J dropped 3 bases, with 13 bases sitting between them. CDR3 protein: CASSVESGALGNTIYF. The CDR3 coding sequence is TGTGCCAGCAGCGTAGAATCTGGGGCCCTTGGAAACACCATATATTTT.

The chain couples TRBV19 to TRBJ2-2; unclear D gene. V shed 4 bases and J shed 5 bases, with 20 bases lying between them. The CDR3 consists of 17 residues. Germline V CDR1 and CDR2: LNHDA, SQIVND (reference sequence). The CDR3 here is CASSTLAVNMKTGELFF. DNA of the CDR3: TGTGCCAGTAGTACCCTCGCAGTAAATATGAAGACCGGGGAGCTGTTTTTT. Full variable domain (missing parts from reference TRBV19 and TRBJ2-2): DGGITQSPKYLFRKEGQNVTLSCEQNLNHDAMYWYRQDPGQGLRLIYYSQIVNDFQKGDIAEGYSVSREKKESFPLTVTSAQKNPTAFYLCASSTLAVNMKTGELFFGEGSRLTVL.

The chain carries TRBV5-4 and TRBJ1-3; unclear D gene. The germline V gene encodes CDR1 SGHNT and CDR2 YYREEE (reference sequence). This CDR3 is 14 amino acids long. The V and J ends lost 4 bases and 0 bases respectively, with 8 bases between them. The CDR3 DNA follows: TGTGCCAGCAGCCCGTCTAACTCTGGAAACACCATATATTTT. Protein product: CASSPSNSGNTIYF.

The chain employs TRBV7-9 and TRBJ2-3, with TRBD2 matching 12 bases. The CDR3 is made up of 19 amino acids. Per the germline V gene, CDR1 is SEHNR and CDR2 is FQNEAQ (reference sequence). V lost 5 bases, J lost 0 bases, and 12 bases stayed unmatched. CDR3 bases: TGTGCCAGCAGCCCCCCCGGGACTAGCGGGCCCTCTAGCACAGATACGCAGTATTTT. Amino acid sequence: CASSPPGTSGPSSTDTQYF.

V is TRBV23-1 and J is TRBJ2-1; 11 nucleotides agree with TRBD2. TRBV23-1 is an ORF, with its function uncertain. CDR3 length: 16 residues. After removal of 7 bases from V and 7 bases from J, the junction contained 12 bases not matched to a gene. CDR3 sequence reads: CASTFSRGLAANEQFF. Written as DNA, the CDR3 is TGCGCCAGCACCTTCAGCCGGGGACTAGCGGCAAATGAGCAGTTCTTC.

The V and J genes are TRBV27 and TRBJ2-7, with TRBD1 identical over 10 bases. J lost 2 bases, V lost 2 bases, and 3 bases had no gene match. This CDR3 has 15 amino acids. The germline CDR1 and CDR2 sequences are MNHEY and SMNVEV (reference sequence). Written as DNA, the CDR3 is TGTGCCAGCAGTTTAAGGGGACAGGGGACCTACGAGCAGTACTTC. Its protein is CASSLRGQGTYEQYF.

The chain uses TRBV5-1 and TRBJ2-2; D may be TRBD2 (6 bases). CDR1 SGHRS and CDR2 YFSETQ come from the germline V gene. This CDR3 is built from 15 residues. Trimming left V 3 bases short and J 4 bases short, with 13 bases between. CDR3 sequence: CASSWAGPSTGELFF. The DNA for the CDR3 is TGCGCCAGCAGCTGGGCGGGACCCTCCACCGGGGAGCTGTTTTTT.

J is TRBJ2-7 and V is TRBV5-1, with D possibly TRBD2 on 5 matching bases. Germline loops: CDR1 SGHRS, CDR2 YFSETQ. This CDR3 comprises 15 residues. V lost 0 bases and J lost 5, with 15 bases in between. The CDR3 protein is CASSLVGDVIHEQYF. The CDR3 nucleotides read TGCGCCAGCAGCTTGGTCGGGGATGTGATCCACGAGCAGTACTTC.

This sequence joins TRBV3-1 (or the pseudogene TRBV3-2) and TRBJ2-7; perhaps TRBD1 as D (6 bases). Germline V gene sequence: CDR1 LGHDT, CDR2 YNNKEL (reference sequence). The CDR3 runs to 13 residues. V lost 5 bases, J lost 5 bases, and 13 bases lay in between. The CDR3 spells CASSEQGSHEQYF. CDR3 in DNA: TGTGCCAGCAGCGAACAGGGTTCCCACGAGCAGTACTTC.

This chain joins TRBV3-1 (or the pseudogene TRBV3-2) and TRBJ2-7, with TRBD2 matching 10 bases. The CDR3 runs 15 residues. J gave up 1 base and V 5 bases, and 5 bases lay outside the gene matches. Germline V gene sequence: CDR1 LGHDT, CDR2 YNNKEL (reference sequence). The CDR3 DNA is TGTGCCAGCAGCGCCGCTAGCGGGAGTTCCTACGAGCAGTACTTC. Its protein is CASSAASGSSYEQYF.

The gene calls are TRBV5-4 and TRBJ2-7; 14 nucleotides line up with TRBD2. Germline CDR1 is SGHNT and CDR2 is YYREEE (reference sequence). The CDR3 covers 15 residues. With 4 bases clipped from V and 4 bases from J, the junction kept 4 bases outside the gene matches. The CDR3 loop reads CASSAGTSGSYEQYF. CDR3 DNA: TGTGCCAGCAGCGCCGGGACTAGCGGGAGTTACGAGCAGTACTTC.

The V call is TRBV7-2, the J call TRBJ1-1, with 8 bases that match TRBD1. Unmatched junction bases numbered 5, after V lost 5 bases and J lost 3 bases. The CDR3 has 14 amino acids. Germline lookup yields CDR1 SGHTA and CDR2 FQGNSA. For the CDR3, the DNA is TGTGCCAGCAGCCGGACAGGGACGGACACTGAAGCTTTCTTT. Its translation is CASSRTGTDTEAFF.

The chain joins TRBV25-1 to TRBJ1-2; the match to TRBD1 covers 9 bases. Trimming took 4 bases from V and 6 from J; bases not matched to a gene: 6. This CDR3 is 14 amino acids long. CDR1 and CDR2 (germline): MGHDK, SYGVNS. The CDR3, as DNA: TGTGCCAGCAGTGTCCGGGACAGGGCCCATGGCTACACCTTC. As protein: CASSVRDRAHGYTF.

This clone was seen a few times. The gene calls are TRBV2 and TRBJ2-7, with 8 bases identical to TRBD1. Germline lookup yields CDR1 SNHLY and CDR2 FYNNEI. The CDR3 has 13 amino acids. V was clipped by 5 bases and J by 4 bases; unmatched bases: 4. The CDR3 coding sequence is TGTGCCAGCAGTCGTCGACAGGGGTACGAGCAGTACTTC. Its translation: CASSRRQGYEQYF.

This clone appeared a single time. The rearrangement uses TRBV2 and TRBJ1-6; no reliable D call. The CDR3 has 11 amino acids. The germline V and J ends were trimmed by 5 bases and 14 bases, with 10 bases remaining between them. The germline V gene encodes CDR1 SNHLY and CDR2 FYNNEI. The CDR3 DNA sequence: TGTGCCAGCAGTCCGGGGAGGTCCCTCCACTTT. Translation: CASSPGRSLHF.

The rearrangement joins TRBV4-1 to TRBJ2-7, with 15 nucleotides matching TRBD2. The CDR3 runs 17 residues. Trimming took 4 bases from V and 2 from J; bases not matched to a gene: 6. CDR1 MGHRA and CDR2 YSYEKL come from the germline V gene. CDR3 nucleotide sequence: TGCGCCAGCAGCCTAGGACTAGCGGGAGGGGATACCTACGAGCAGTACTTC. Residues: CASSLGLAGGDTYEQYF.